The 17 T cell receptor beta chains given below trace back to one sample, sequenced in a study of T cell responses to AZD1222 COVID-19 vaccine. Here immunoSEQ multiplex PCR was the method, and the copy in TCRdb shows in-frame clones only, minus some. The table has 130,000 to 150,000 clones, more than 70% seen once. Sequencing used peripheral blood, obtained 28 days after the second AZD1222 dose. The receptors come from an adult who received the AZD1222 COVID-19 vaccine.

Written as DNA, the CDR3 is TGCGCCAGCAGCTTGACAGGGGGCTTAACTGAAGCTTTCTTT. This gives the protein CASSLTGGLTEAFF. V gene TRBV5-1 combines with J gene TRBJ1-1; 9 bases match TRBD1. Trimming took 1 base from V and 5 from J; bases not matched to a gene: 3. From germline, CDR1 is SGHRS and CDR2 YFSETQ. The CDR3 is 14 residues long.

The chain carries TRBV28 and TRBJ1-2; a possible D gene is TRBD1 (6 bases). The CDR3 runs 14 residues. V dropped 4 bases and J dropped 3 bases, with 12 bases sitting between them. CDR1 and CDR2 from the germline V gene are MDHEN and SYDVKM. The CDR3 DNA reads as TGTGCCAGCAGTTCCGGACAGCCTTACTATGGCTACACCTTC. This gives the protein CASSSGQPYYGYTF.

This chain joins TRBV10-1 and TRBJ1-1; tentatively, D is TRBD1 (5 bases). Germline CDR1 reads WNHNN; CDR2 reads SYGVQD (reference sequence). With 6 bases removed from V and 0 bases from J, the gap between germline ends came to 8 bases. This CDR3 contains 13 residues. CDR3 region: CASSPTVNTEAFF. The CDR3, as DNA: TGCGCCAGCAGCCCGACAGTGAACACTGAAGCTTTCTTT.

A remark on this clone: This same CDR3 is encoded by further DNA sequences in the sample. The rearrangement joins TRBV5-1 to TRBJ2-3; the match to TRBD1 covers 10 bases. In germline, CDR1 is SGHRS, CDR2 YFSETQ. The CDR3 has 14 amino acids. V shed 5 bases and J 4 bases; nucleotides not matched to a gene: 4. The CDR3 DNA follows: TGCGCCAGCAGTGGGGACAGGGGTGCAGATACGCAGTATTTT. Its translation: CASSGDRGADTQYF.

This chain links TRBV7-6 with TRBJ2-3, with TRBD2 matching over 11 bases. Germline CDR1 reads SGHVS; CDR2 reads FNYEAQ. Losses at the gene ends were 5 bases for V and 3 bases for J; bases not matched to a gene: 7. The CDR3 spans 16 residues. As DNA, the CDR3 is TGTGCCAGCAGCCGTTATAGCGGGAGGGGGACAGATACGCAGTATTTT. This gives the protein CASSRYSGRGTDTQYF.

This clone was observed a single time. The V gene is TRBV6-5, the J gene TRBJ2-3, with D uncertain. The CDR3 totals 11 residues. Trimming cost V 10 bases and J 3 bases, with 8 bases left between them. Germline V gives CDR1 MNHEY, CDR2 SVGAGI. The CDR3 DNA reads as TGTGCCACCCTTCGAACAGATACGCAGTATTTT. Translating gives CATLRTDTQYF.

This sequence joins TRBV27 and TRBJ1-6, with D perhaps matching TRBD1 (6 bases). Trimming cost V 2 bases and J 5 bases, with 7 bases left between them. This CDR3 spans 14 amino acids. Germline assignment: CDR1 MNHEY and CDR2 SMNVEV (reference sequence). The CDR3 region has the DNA TGTGCCAGCAGTTTACGGACAGATAATTCACCCCTCCACTTT. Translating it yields CASSLRTDNSPLHF.

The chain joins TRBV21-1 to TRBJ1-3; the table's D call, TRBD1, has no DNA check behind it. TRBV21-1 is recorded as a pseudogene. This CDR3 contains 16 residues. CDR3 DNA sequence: TGTGCCAGCAGCACTTACGTCGACAGTCTTGGAAACACCATATATTTT. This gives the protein CASSTYVDSLGNTIYF.

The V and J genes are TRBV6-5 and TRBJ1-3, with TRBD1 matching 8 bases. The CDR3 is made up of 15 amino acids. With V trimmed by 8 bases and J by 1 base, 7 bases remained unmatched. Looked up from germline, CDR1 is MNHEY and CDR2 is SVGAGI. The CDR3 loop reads CASRRGLGSGNTIYF. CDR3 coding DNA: TGTGCCAGCCGCAGGGGGCTCGGGTCTGGAAACACCATATATTTT.

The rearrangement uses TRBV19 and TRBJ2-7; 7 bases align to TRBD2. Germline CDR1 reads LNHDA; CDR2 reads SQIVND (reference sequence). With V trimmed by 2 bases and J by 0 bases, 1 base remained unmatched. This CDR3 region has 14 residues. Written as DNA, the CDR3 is TGTGCCAGTAGTATACTAGCGGCCTCCTACGAGCAGTACTTC. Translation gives CASSILAASYEQYF.

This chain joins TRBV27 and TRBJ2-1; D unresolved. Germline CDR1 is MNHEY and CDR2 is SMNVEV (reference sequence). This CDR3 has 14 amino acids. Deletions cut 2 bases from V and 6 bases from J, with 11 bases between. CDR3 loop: CASSLADYGNEQFF. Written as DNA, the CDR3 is TGTGCCAGCAGTTTAGCAGATTACGGCAATGAGCAGTTCTTC.

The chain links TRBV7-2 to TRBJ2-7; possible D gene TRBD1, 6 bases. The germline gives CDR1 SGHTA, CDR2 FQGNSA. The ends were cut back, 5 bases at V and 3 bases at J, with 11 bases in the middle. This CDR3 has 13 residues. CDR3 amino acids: CASSTGTRYEQYF. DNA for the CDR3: TGTGCCAGCAGCACAGGGACCCGCTACGAGCAGTACTTC.

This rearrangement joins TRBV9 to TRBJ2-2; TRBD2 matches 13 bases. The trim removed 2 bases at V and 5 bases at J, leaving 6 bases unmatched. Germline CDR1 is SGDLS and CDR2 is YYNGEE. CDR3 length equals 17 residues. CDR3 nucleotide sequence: TGTGCCAGCAGCGTCGGACTAGCGGGGGTTGGTACCGGGGAGCTGTTTTTT. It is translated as CASSVGLAGVGTGELFF.

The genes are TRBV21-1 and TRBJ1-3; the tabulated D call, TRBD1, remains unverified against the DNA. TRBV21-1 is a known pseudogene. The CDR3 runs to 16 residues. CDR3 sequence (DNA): TGTGCCAGCAGACAGGGAACCTCACTCTCTGGAAACACCATATATTTT. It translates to CASRQGTSLSGNTIYF.

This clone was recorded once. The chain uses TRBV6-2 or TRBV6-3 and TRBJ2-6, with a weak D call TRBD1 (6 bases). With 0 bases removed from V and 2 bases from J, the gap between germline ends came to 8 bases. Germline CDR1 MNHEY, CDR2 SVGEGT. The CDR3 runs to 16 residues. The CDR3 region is CASSYSWGPGANVLTF. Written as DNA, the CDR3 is TGTGCCAGCAGTTACTCATGGGGGCCTGGGGCCAACGTCCTGACTTTC.

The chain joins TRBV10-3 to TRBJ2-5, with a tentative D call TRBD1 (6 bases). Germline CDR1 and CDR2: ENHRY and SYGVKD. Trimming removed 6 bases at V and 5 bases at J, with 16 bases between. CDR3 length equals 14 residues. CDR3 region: CAIRSDSLGETQYF. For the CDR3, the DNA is TGTGCCATCAGGTCGGACAGCCTAGGGGAGACCCAGTACTTC.

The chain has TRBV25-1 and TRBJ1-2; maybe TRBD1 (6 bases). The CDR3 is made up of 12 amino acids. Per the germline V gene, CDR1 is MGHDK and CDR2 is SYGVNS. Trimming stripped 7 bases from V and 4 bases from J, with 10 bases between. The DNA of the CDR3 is TGTGCCAGCATGGGAGGGGGCTATGGCTACACCTTC. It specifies CASMGGGYGYTF.